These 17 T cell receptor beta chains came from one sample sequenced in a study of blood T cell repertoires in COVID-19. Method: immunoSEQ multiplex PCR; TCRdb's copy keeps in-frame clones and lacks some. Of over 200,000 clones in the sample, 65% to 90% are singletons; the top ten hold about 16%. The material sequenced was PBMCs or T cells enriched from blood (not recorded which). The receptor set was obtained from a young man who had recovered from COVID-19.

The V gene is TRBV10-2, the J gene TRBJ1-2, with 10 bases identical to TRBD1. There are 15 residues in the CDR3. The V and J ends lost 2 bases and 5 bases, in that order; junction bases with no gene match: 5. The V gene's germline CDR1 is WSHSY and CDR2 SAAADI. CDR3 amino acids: CASSEMGTGVYGYTF. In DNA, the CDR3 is TGCGCCAGCAGTGAGATGGGGACAGGGGTTTATGGCTACACCTTC.

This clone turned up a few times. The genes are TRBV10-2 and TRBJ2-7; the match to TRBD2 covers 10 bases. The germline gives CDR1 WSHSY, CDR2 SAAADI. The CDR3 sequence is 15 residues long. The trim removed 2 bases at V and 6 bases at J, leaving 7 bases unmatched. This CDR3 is CASSEGLGLATEQYF. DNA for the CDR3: TGCGCCAGCAGTGAGGGTCTGGGACTAGCGACCGAGCAGTACTTC.

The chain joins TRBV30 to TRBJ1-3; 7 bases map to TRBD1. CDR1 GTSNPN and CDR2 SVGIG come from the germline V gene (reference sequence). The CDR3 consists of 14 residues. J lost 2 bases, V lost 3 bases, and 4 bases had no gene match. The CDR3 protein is CAWRITGAGNTIYF. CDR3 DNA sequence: TGTGCCTGGAGGATTACAGGGGCTGGAAACACCATATATTTT.

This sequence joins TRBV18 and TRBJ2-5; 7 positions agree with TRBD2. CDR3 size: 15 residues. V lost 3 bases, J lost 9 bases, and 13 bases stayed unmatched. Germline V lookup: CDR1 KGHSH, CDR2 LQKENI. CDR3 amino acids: CASSPPGGPQTAQYF. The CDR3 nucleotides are TGTGCCAGCTCACCTCCGGGGGGACCCCAGACCGCCCAGTACTTC.

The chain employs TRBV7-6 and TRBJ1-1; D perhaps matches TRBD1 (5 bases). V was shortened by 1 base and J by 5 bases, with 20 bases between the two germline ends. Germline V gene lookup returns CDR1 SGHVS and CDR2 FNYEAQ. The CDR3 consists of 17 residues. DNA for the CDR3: TGTGCCAGCAGCTTAGGGGCTAGGTGGGCGGAGGGGACTGAAGCTTTCTTT. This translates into CASSLGARWAEGTEAFF.

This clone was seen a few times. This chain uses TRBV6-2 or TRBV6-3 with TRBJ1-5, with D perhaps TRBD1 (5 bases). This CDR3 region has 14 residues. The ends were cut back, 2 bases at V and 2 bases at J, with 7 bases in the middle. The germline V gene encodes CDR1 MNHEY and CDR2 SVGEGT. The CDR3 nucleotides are TGTGCCAGCAGTTACGCGGGGGGCAATCAGCCCCAGCATTTT. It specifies CASSYAGGNQPQHF.

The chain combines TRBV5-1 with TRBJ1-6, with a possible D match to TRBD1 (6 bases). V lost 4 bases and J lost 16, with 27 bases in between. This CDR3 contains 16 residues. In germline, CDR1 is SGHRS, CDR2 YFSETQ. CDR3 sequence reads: CASSPGGGLDGLALHF. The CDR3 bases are TGCGCCAGCAGCCCTGGTGGGGGCTTGGATGGTTTAGCTCTCCACTTT.

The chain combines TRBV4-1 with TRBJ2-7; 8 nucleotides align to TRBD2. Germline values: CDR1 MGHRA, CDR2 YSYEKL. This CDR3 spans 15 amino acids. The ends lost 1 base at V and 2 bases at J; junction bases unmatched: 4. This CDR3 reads CASSQVAGSAYEQYF. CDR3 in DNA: TGCGCCAGCAGCCAAGTAGCGGGGTCTGCCTACGAGCAGTACTTC.

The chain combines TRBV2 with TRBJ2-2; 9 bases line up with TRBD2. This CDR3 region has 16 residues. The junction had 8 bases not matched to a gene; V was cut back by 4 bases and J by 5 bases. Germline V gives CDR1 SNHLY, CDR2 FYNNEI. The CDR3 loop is CASSVDGGRGTGELFF. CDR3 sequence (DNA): TGTGCCAGCAGTGTCGACGGCGGGAGGGGGACCGGGGAGCTGTTTTTT.

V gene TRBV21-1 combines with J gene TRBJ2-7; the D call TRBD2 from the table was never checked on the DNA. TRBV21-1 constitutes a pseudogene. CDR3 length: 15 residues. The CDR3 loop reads CASNGGQGLLYEQYF. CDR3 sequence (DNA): TGTGCCAGCAACGGGGGGCAGGGTCTGCTCTACGAGCAGTACTTC.

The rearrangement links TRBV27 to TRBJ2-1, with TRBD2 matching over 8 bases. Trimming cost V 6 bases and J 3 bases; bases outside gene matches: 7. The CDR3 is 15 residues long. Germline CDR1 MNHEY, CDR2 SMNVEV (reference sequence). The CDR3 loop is CASSSGGRFYNEQFF. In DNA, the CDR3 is TGTGCCAGCAGCTCGGGAGGGCGGTTCTACAATGAGCAGTTCTTC.

CDR3 nucleotide sequence: TGTGCCAGCAGCTTAGGTGGACAAAATGTTGGCTACACCTTC. Its protein product is CASSLGGQNVGYTF. The V gene is TRBV11-1, the J gene TRBJ1-2; a weak D match, TRBD1 (5 bases). Deletions cut 1 base from V and 7 bases from J, with 13 bases between. The length of the CDR3 is 14 residues. Germline CDR1 SGHAT, CDR2 FQDESV (reference sequence).

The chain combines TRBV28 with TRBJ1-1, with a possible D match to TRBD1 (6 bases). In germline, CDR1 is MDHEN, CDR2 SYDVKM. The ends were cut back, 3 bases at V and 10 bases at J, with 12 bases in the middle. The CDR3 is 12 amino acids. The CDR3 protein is CASSFGQSSAFF. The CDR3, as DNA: TGTGCCAGCAGTTTTGGACAGTCTTCAGCTTTCTTT.

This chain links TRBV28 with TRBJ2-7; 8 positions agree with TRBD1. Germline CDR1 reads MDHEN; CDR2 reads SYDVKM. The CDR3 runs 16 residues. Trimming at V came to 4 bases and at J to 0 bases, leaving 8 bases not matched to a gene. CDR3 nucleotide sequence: TGTGCCAGCAGTTCCGACGGACAGGGCAGCTCCTACGAGCAGTACTTC. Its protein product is CASSSDGQGSSYEQYF.

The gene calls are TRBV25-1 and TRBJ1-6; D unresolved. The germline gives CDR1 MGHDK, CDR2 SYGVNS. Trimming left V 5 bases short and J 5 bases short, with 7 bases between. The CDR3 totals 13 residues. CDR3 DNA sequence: TGTGCCAGCAGTAGCCAGGATAATTCACCCCTCCACTTT. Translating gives CASSSQDNSPLHF.

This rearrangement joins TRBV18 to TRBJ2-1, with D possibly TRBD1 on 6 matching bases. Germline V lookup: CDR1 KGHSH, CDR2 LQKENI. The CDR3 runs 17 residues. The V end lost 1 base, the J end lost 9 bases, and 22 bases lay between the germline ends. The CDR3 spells CASSPQLTGSSTSEQFF. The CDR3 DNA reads TGTGCCAGCTCACCACAGCTCACAGGGAGTTCAACTAGTGAGCAGTTCTTC.

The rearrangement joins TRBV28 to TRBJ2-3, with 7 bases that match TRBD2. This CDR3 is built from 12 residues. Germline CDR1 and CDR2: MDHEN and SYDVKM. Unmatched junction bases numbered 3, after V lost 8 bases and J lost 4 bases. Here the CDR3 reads CASRGGADTQYF. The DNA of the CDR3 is TGTGCCAGCCGTGGGGGGGCAGATACGCAGTATTTT.